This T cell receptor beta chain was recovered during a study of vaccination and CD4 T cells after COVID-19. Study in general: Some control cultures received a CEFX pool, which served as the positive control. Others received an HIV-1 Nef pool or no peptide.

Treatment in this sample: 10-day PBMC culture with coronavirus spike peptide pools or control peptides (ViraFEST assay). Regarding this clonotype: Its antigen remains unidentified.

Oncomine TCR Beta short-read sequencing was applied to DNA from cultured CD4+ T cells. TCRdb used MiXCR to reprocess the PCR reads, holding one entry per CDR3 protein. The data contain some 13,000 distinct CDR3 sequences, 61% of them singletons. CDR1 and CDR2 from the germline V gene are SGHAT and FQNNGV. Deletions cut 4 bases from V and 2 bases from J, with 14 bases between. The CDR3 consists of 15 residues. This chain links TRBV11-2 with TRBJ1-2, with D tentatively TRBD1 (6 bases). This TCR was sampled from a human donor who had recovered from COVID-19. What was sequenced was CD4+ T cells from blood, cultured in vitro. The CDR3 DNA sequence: TGTGCCAGCAGCTCCCCAGGGGCAACAAACTATGGCTACACCTTC. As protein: CASSSPGATNYGYTF.